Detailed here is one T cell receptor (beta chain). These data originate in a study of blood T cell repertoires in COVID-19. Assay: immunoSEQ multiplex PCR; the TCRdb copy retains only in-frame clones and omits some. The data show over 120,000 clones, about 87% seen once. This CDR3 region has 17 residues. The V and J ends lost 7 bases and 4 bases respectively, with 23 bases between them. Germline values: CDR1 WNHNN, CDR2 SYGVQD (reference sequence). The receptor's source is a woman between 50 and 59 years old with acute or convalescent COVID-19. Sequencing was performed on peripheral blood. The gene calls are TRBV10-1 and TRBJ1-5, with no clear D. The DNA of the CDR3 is TGCGCCAGCATCCCATCCTCGAGCAGGTCGAAAAATCAGCCCCAGCATTTT. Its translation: CASIPSSSRSKNQPQHF.